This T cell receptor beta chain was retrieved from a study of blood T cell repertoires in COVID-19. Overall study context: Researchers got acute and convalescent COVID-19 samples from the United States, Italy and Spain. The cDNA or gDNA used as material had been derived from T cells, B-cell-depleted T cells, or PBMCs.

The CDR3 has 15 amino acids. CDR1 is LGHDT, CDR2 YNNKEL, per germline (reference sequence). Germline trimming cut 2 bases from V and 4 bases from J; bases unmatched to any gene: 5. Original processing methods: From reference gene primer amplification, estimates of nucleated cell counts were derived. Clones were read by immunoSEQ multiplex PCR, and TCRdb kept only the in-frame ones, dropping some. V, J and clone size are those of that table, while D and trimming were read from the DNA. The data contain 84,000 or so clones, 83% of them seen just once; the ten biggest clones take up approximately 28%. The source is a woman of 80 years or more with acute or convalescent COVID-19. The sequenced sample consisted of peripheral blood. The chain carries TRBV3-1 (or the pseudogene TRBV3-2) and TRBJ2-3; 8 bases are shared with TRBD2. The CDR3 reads CASSQFGRAADTQYF. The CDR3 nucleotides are TGTGCCAGCAGCCAATTCGGGAGGGCGGCAGATACGCAGTATTTT.